A selection of T cell receptor beta chains follows, all from one sample in a study of blood T cell repertoires in COVID-19. The method was immunoSEQ multiplex PCR; TCRdb's version includes in-frame clones alone and lacks a portion of them. The table lists around 120,000 clones, approximately 62% of them singletons, with about 5.9% in the top ten. The sequencing input was peripheral blood. These receptors came from a man older than 75 with acute or convalescent COVID-19. Both conserved end residues are part of each CDR3. The D gene is left open where the match is weak. Clone sizes are given selectively: once, few, many, or a class where the clone is expanded.

d_call	j_call	clone_size	v_call	cdr3_aa	cdr3_nt
TRBD1	TRBJ2-7	.	TRBV28	CASKGDSLREQYF	TGTGCCAGCAAAGGGGACAGCCTTCGCGAGCAGTACTTC
.	TRBJ1-5	.	TRBV19	CASDSSLVAGGNQPQHF	TGTGCCAGCGACTCCAGCCTCGTTGCCGGGGGCAATCAGCCCCAGCATTTT
.	TRBJ2-7	.	TRBV9	CASSVSIRGNYEQYF	TGTGCCAGCAGCGTATCCATCCGGGGAAACTACGAGCAGTACTTC
TRBD1	TRBJ2-7	.	TRBV28	CASSLAGAGQGAPQQYF	TGTGCCAGCAGTTTAGCGGGGGCGGGACAGGGGGCGCCACAGCAGTACTTC
TRBD1	TRBJ1-1	.	TRBV3-1/TRBV3-2	CASSRFRQGATEAFF	TGTGCCAGCAGCCGATTTCGACAGGGGGCCACTGAAGCTTTCTTT
.	TRBJ1-6	.	TRBV3-1/TRBV3-2	CASSAGISNSPLHF	TGTGCCAGCAGCGCCGGGATTAGTAATTCACCCCTCCACTTT
TRBD1	TRBJ1-4	.	TRBV5-1	CASSFDRAPNEKLFF	TGCGCCAGCAGCTTCGACAGGGCGCCTAATGAAAAACTGTTTTTT
.	TRBJ1-6	.	TRBV9	CASSTGGGYNSPLHF	TGTGCCAGCAGCACCGGGGGGGGTTATAATTCACCCCTCCACTTT
TRBD1	TRBJ2-3	.	TRBV25-1	CASTRGTGGTDTQYF	TGTGCCAGCACCCGGGGGACAGGGGGCACAGATACGCAGTATTTT
.	TRBJ2-5	.	TRBV28	CASFPTRGWGETQYF	TGTGCCAGCTTCCCTACACGGGGGTGGGGGGAGACCCAGTACTTC
.	TRBJ2-3	once	TRBV9	CASSVGDTIPGTDTQYF	TGTGCCAGCAGCGTAGGAGACACGATACCCGGCACAGATACGCAGTATTTT
.	TRBJ2-1	few	TRBV24-1	CATSDVDTTYNEQFF	TGTGCCACCAGTGATGTGGACACAACCTACAATGAGCAGTTCTTC
TRBD1	TRBJ1-5	.	TRBV6-5	CASSATGSNQPQHF	TGTGCCAGCAGCGCGACAGGGAGCAATCAGCCCCAGCATTTT
TRBD2	TRBJ2-1	once	TRBV5-1	CASSLDWGGSYNEQFF	TGCGCCAGCAGCTTGGATTGGGGGGGCTCCTACAATGAGCAGTTCTTC
TRBD2	TRBJ2-7	.	TRBV7-2	CASSASGRVSYEQYF	TGTGCCAGCAGCGCTAGCGGGAGGGTCTCCTACGAGCAGTACTTC
.	TRBJ1-1	.	TRBV14	CASSRQENTEAFF	TGTGCCAGCAGCCGGCAGGAGAACACTGAAGCTTTCTTT
.	TRBJ2-3	.	TRBV5-5	CASSWGSPRDTQYF	TGTGCCAGCAGCTGGGGCTCCCCTCGAGATACGCAGTATTTT
.	TRBJ2-7	.	TRBV3-1/TRBV3-2	CASSHPKSYEQYF	TGTGCCAGCAGCCACCCTAAAAGCTACGAGCAGTACTTC
.	TRBJ2-1	.	TRBV25-1	CASSGGTGENYNEQFF	TGTGCCAGCAGTGGGGGGACGGGAGAGAATTACAATGAGCAGTTCTTC
TRBD1	TRBJ1-3	.	TRBV30	CAWSLTGAGNTIYF	TGTGCCTGGAGTCTGACAGGGGCTGGAAACACCATATATTTT
.	TRBJ1-6	.	TRBV7-2	CASSLAGTAGSPLHF	TGTGCCAGCAGCCTCGCGGGAACCGCAGGGTCACCCCTCCACTTT
.	TRBJ1-6	once	TRBV3-1/TRBV3-2	CASSQDRRGTYSYNSPLHF	TGTGCCAGCAGCCAAGATCGGAGAGGAACCTACTCCTATAATTCACCCCTCCACTTT
TRBD1	TRBJ2-7	.	TRBV19	CASSVFTGVGAYEQYF	TGTGCCAGTAGTGTTTTCACAGGGGTAGGAGCCTACGAGCAGTACTTC
.	TRBJ2-1	.	TRBV7-9	CASSSAEARNEQFF	TGTGCCAGCAGCTCCGCGGAGGCTAGGAATGAGCAGTTCTTC
TRBD1	TRBJ2-1	few	TRBV5-6	CASSWDSGYNEQFF	TGTGCCAGCAGCTGGGACAGCGGTTACAATGAGCAGTTCTTC
.	TRBJ2-6	.	TRBV19	CASSTLHRAGANVLTF	TGTGCCAGTAGTACCCTCCACAGGGCTGGGGCCAACGTCCTGACTTTC
.	TRBJ2-5	.	TRBV7-2	CASSLRRGTLEETQYF	TGTGCCAGCAGCTTGAGGCGCGGGACTCTCGAGGAGACCCAGTACTTC
.	TRBJ1-1	few	TRBV28	CASALLGRATEAFF	TGTGCCAGCGCACTATTAGGCAGGGCCACTGAAGCTTTCTTT
TRBD1	TRBJ2-7	.	TRBV7-2	CASSWTGVGEQYF	TGTGCCAGCAGCTGGACAGGGGTCGGCGAGCAGTACTTC
TRBD2	TRBJ2-1	.	TRBV7-9	CASSYRASGSSNEQFF	TGTGCCAGCAGCTATAGGGCTAGCGGGAGCAGCAATGAGCAGTTCTTC
.	TRBJ2-1	.	TRBV27	CASSFGPGRTDEQFF	TGTGCCAGCAGTTTCGGACCGGGGAGGACCGATGAGCAGTTCTTC
.	TRBJ2-7	.	TRBV10-3	CAITRSGTSYEQYF	TGTGCCATCACGAGAAGTGGGACTTCCTACGAGCAGTACTTC
.	TRBJ1-1	.	TRBV6-5	CARPTRENTEAFF	TGTGCCAGACCTACTCGGGAGAACACTGAAGCTTTCTTT
.	TRBJ1-3	.	TRBV4-1	CASSQTGGSGNTIYF	TGCGCCAGCAGCCAAACGGGGGGATCTGGAAACACCATATATTTT
TRBD1	TRBJ1-3	.	TRBV30	CAWGQGISGNTIYF	TGTGCCTGGGGACAGGGGATCTCTGGAAACACCATATATTTT
TRBD2	TRBJ2-7	.	TRBV9	CASSVGLAGGEQYF	TGTGCCAGCAGCGTAGGACTAGCGGGAGGGGAGCAGTACTTC
.	TRBJ2-7	once	TRBV19	CASSPVRTTEYEQYF	TGTGCCAGTTCGCCGGTCCGGACTACAGAATACGAGCAGTACTTC
TRBD2	TRBJ2-7	.	TRBV28	CASSSLAGVHSYEQYF	TGTGCCAGCAGTTCTCTAGCGGGAGTCCACTCCTACGAGCAGTACTTC
.	TRBJ1-1	.	TRBV7-8	CASRGALSNTEAFF	TGTGCCAGCAGGGGGGCCCTGTCTAACACTGAAGCTTTCTTT
.	TRBJ2-1	.	TRBV24-1	CATSDLAHGKGYEQFF	TGTGCCACCAGTGATTTAGCTCACGGGAAGGGATATGAGCAGTTCTTC
.	TRBJ1-2	many	TRBV25-1	CASSGGRGYTF	TGTGCCAGCAGTGGGGGGCGAGGCTACACCTTC
.	TRBJ1-1	.	TRBV14	CASKWAENTEAFF	TGTGCCAGCAAATGGGCCGAGAACACTGAAGCTTTCTTT
TRBD2	TRBJ2-1	.	TRBV6-2/TRBV6-3	CASSRTPGLVMNEQFF	TGTGCCAGCAGCCGCACGCCGGGACTAGTAATGAATGAGCAGTTCTTC
.	TRBJ2-7	once	TRBV28	CASTPPGLGYEQYF	TGTGCCAGCACTCCTCCGGGACTGGGTTACGAGCAGTACTTC
TRBD2	TRBJ2-7	.	TRBV7-2	CASSLAGTSAYEQYF	TGTGCCAGCAGCTTGGCCGGGACTAGCGCCTACGAGCAGTACTTC
.	TRBJ2-1	.	TRBV28	CASSSYSGEAYNEQFF	TGTGCCAGCAGTTCGTATTCGGGAGAAGCTTACAATGAGCAGTTCTTC
TRBD1	TRBJ2-3	.	TRBV11-3	CASSSGGQGKTDTQYF	TGTGCCAGCAGTTCGGGTGGACAGGGGAAAACAGATACGCAGTATTTT
.	TRBJ1-5	few	TRBV4-1	CASSPREPEVHSNQPQHF	TGCGCCAGCAGCCCCCGGGAGCCAGAGGTTCATAGCAATCAGCCCCAGCATTTT
.	TRBJ2-7	few	TRBV28	CASRRYYEQYF	TGTGCCAGCAGGCGGTACTACGAGCAGTACTTC
TRBD2	TRBJ2-4	once	TRBV28	CASSSGTSLKNIQYF	TGTGCCAGCAGTTCCGGGACTAGTCTAAAAAACATTCAGTACTTC
TRBD2	TRBJ2-5	.	TRBV18	CASSPLAGGQETQYF	TGTGCCAGCTCACCGTTGGCGGGAGGACAAGAGACCCAGTACTTC
.	TRBJ1-6	few	TRBV7-9	CASSWGTNSPLHF	TGTGCCAGCAGCTGGGGGACAAATTCACCCCTCCACTTT
TRBD1	TRBJ1-5	.	TRBV19	CASSKGTGGSRDQPQHF	TGTGCCAGTAGTAAGGGGACAGGGGGCAGCAGGGATCAGCCCCAGCATTTT
TRBD1	TRBJ1-2	.	TRBV5-4	CASNEQGATMGGYTF	TGTGCCAGCAACGAGCAGGGGGCGACCATGGGAGGCTACACCTTC
.	TRBJ1-6	.	TRBV6-5	CASRVQGRDSPLHF	TGTGCCAGCAGAGTACAGGGAAGGGATTCACCCCTCCACTTT
TRBD2	TRBJ2-2	.	TRBV11-2	CASNPAGVGTGELFF	TGTGCCAGCAATCCCGCGGGAGTGGGCACCGGGGAGCTGTTTTTT